The clone carrying this T cell receptor (beta chain) came up many times. This CDR3 comprises 16 residues. Germline-derived CDR1 and CDR2 are LNHNV and YYDKDF (reference sequence). The germline V and J ends were trimmed by 0 bases and 2 bases, with 14 bases remaining between them. Preparation of the TCRbeta library involved a method that used unique molecular identifiers. TCRdb passed the PCR reads through MiXCR, listing each CDR3 protein once. The table includes some 72,000 distinct CDR3 sequences, roughly 6.6% detected once. The sample is drawn from a study of T-cell reconstitution after alpha-beta-depleted transplantation in children.

The TCR comes from a human donor who donated a stem cell graft to a child with acute lymphoblastic leukemia. Sequenced here: PBMCs from the stem cell graft donor, sampled from the stem cell graft. The genes are TRBV15 and TRBJ2-7; TRBD1 is a possible D gene (5 bases). In nucleotides, the CDR3 is TGTGCCACCAGCAGAGATCCCCACAGGACACCCTACGAGCAGTACTTC. This sequence encodes CATSRDPHRTPYEQYF.